Given below is one T cell receptor (beta chain) in context. This clone was seen ten or more times. No cognate antigen has been identified for it. Qualities for individual bases were not recorded, and no much larger clone is one base off. These data come from a study of beta chain features in type 1 diabetes (dated by TCRdb to the late 2010s). About the investigation overall: No differences in mean age, gender distribution, total cell number or subset yield were found between patients and healthy donors. In the study, recently diagnosed type 1 diabetes patients and matched healthy donors were compared on the TCRB repertoires of their sorted circulating CD4+ T cell subsets. Regulatory and stem cell-like memory subsets were isolated from only 8 patients and roughly 8 healthy donors, whereas naive and central memory subsets came from all 30 or so donors. A total of approximately 110,000,000 sorted cells were examined across all samples, and a strong correlation was observed between cell number per subset and RNA yield.

The entire amount of isolated RNA was reverse transcribed using the High Capacity cDNA Reverse Transcription Kit, so the sequenced TCRB transcripts were expressed ones. Naive, central memory and regulatory T cell samples underwent deep immunoSEQ sequencing, averaging around 3.9 million total reads per sample. Sorted cells were lysed in RLT buffer and RNA was extracted with DNase-treated RNeasy Micro or Mini kits, depending on cell number. To prevent cross-contamination, every cell subset was processed on its own, while patient and healthy donor samples were processed together. The immunoSEQ multiplex PCR was used to amplify TCRB sequences from cDNA, yielding 87-bp fragments that span the CDR3 region. The amplicons were sequenced using the Illumina HiSeq platform. The authors processed their data as follows. PCR bias was corrected computationally using synthetic template baselines, and reads within Hamming distance 2 were collapsed, with unmergeable singletons discarded. Reads were aligned against IMGT to assign V, D and J genes, CDR3 length and insertions or deletions at six rearrangement sites. Within each subset, clonotype counts were normalized to the number of sorted cells before true diversity and Gini coefficients were calculated with the tcR R package. Repertoire sharing was quantified using the overlap coefficient calculated on TCRB nucleotide sequences. As a proxy for the pre-selection repertoire, out-of-frame TCRB sequences from naive cells were analyzed. This immuneACCESS table, as held by TCRdb, lists in-frame sequences with V and J called but not all clones. Of the missing ones, under half trace to an unresolved V gene in checked studies; the others have no known cause. That table furnishes V, J and clone size, whereas the DNA furnished D and trimming. This sample has some 410,000 clones in its table, and approximately 15% of those were observed once. Roughly 0.036% of the sample comes from the top ten.

A single peripheral blood draw of around 0.11 L on average was collected from each donor into heparinised tubes. A BD FACSAria II and a panel including CD45RO, CCR7, CD25, CD127, CD95 and CD27 were used to sort naive, central memory, regulatory and stem cell-like memory CD4+ T cells. A purity above 98% was achieved for all sorted populations. Right away, PBMCs were isolated by Lymphoprep density gradient centrifugation and were stained directly, with no culture step. Samples were stained and sorted in pairs, with one healthy donor and one patient per experiment, so that batch effects were minimized. The research as a whole found: PCR may preferentially amplify shorter templates, but because patient and control samples were amplified and corrected together, any resulting skew would affect both groups equally. HLA sub-analyses involved small numbers of individuals, so any influence of HLA type on TCRB rearrangement remained unresolved. Sequencing cDNA rather than genomic DNA could over-represent highly expressing activated cells, although activation and CD3 levels did not differ between groups. Fewer insertions and more nucleotide deletions at VDJ recombination sites were observed in patients with type 1 diabetes, implying thymic rearrangement abnormalities. Naive, central memory and regulatory TCRB repertoires appeared to be more alike among patients than among healthy donors. A moderate but significant shortening of TCRB CDR3 length was observed in type 1 diabetes patients in all four CD4+ subsets.

Taken from cysteine to phenylalanine, the CDR3 has 16 residues. Left in the record is the CDR3 DNA by itself, 48 bases read in frame from the first base. Reading the germline V gene gives CDR1 ENHRY and CDR2 SYGVKD. Trimmed from V: 4 bases; trimmed from J: 0 bases; junction bases lacking a gene match: 6. The sequence derives from a young man in good health. Rearrangement joined TRBV10-3 to TRBJ2-4, with 7 middle bases fitting TRBD2. The sequencing sample was made of naive CD4+ T cells from blood. The sample's cell subset or site label is to be understood as: true naive CD4+ T cells. The DNA sequence is given as TGTGCCATCAGTGTGTCTAGCGGATTAGCCAAAAACATTCAGTACTTC. Its protein reads: CAISVSSGLAKNIQYF.